Shown below are 10 T cell receptor beta chains from a single sample sequenced in a study of cytomegalovirus exposure and HLA in healthy donors. 60 Vbeta and 13 Jbeta primers were used in PCR. Generated by immunoSEQ multiplex PCR, the TCRdb table keeps only in-frame clones and is missing some. The repertoire holds about 90,000 clones, with 80% to 90% as singletons. Sequencing used PBMCs. The receptors originated from a man aged 18-30 years in good health and CMV-seronegative.

This chain links TRBV28 with TRBJ2-1; TRBD2 aligns across 11 bases. Germline CDR1 is MDHEN and CDR2 is SYDVKM. V dropped 8 bases and J dropped 15; count of bases not matched to a gene: 9. CDR3 length: 12 residues. CDR3 in DNA: TGTGCCAGCCGATCTCTGACTAGCGGGATGTTCTTC. This gives the protein CASRSLTSGMFF.

The chain recombines TRBV27 with TRBJ2-7; D might be TRBD1 (6 bases). The germline V gene encodes CDR1 MNHEY and CDR2 SMNVEV (reference sequence). V was trimmed by 5 bases and J by 3 bases, leaving 20 bases between them. CDR3 length equals 16 residues. The CDR3 bases are TGTGCCAGCAGTGTCTTTCCCCCTACAGGGTTCTACGAGCAGTACTTC. It is translated as CASSVFPPTGFYEQYF.

V is TRBV28 and J is TRBJ1-5; 10 bases are a match to TRBD1. Germline-derived CDR1 and CDR2 are MDHEN and SYDVKM. The CDR3 spans 15 residues. V was pared by 5 bases and J by 1 base, with 2 bases of the junction left unmatched. The CDR3 region is CASSPGQGSNQPQHF. CDR3 DNA: TGTGCCAGCAGTCCGGGACAGGGGAGCAATCAGCCCCAGCATTTT.

The chain recombines TRBV7-2 with TRBJ1-5; 7 bases agree with TRBD1. The CDR3 loop spans 16 amino acids. The J segment lost 2 bases and the V segment lost 3 bases, leaving 7 bases of the junction unmatched. Germline CDR1 SGHTA, CDR2 FQGNSA. The CDR3 bases are TGTGCCAGCAGCTTGTCCCCGACAGGGCGCAATCAGCCCCAGCATTTT. This sequence encodes CASSLSPTGRNQPQHF.

V and J are TRBV5-1 and TRBJ1-1, with a weak D call TRBD1 (5 bases). CDR1 SGHRS and CDR2 YFSETQ come from the germline V gene. V lost 0 bases and J 8 bases, leaving 17 bases between the germline ends. The CDR3 runs to 15 residues. CDR3 loop: CASSLAQVLGGEAFF. CDR3 DNA: TGCGCCAGCAGCTTGGCCCAGGTCCTCGGGGGGGAAGCTTTCTTT.

This clone was seen a handful of times. The chain couples TRBV6-6 to TRBJ2-1; 14 bases line up with TRBD2. CDR1 is MNHNY and CDR2 is SVGAGI in the germline V gene (reference sequence). CDR3 size: 16 residues. V lost 5 bases and J lost 9; bases outside the gene matches: 9. The CDR3 is CASSPIGLAGGREQFF. CDR3 sequence (DNA): TGTGCCAGCAGTCCGATCGGACTAGCGGGAGGTCGTGAGCAGTTCTTC.

The V call is TRBV5-1, the J call TRBJ2-3; TRBD1 agrees at 8 bases. The germline CDR1 and CDR2 sequences are SGHRS and YFSETQ. Unmatched junction bases numbered 2, after V lost 1 base and J lost 1 base. This CDR3 spans 15 amino acids. CDR3 region: CASSLTGGRTDTQYF. The CDR3 coding sequence is TGCGCCAGCAGCTTGACAGGGGGGCGCACAGATACGCAGTATTTT.

V is TRBV28 and J is TRBJ2-5; no clear D gene. V was pared by 0 bases and J by 2 bases, with 7 bases between. Germline V gene data show CDR1 as MDHEN and CDR2 as SYDVKM. The CDR3 has 14 amino acids. CDR3 sequence: CASSLWSLQETQYF. The CDR3 DNA reads as TGTGCCAGCAGTTTATGGTCCCTACAAGAGACCCAGTACTTC.

The genes are TRBV27 and TRBJ2-7; the match to TRBD2 covers 12 bases. Looked up from germline, CDR1 is MNHEY and CDR2 is SMNVEV (reference sequence). Losses at the gene ends were 2 bases for V and 4 bases for J; bases not matched to a gene: 0. The CDR3 spans 14 residues. Here the CDR3 DNA reads TGTGCCAGCAGTTTAGGGACTAGCGGGTACGAGCAGTACTTC. Residues: CASSLGTSGYEQYF.

V and J are TRBV13 and TRBJ1-3; a possible D gene is TRBD1 (5 bases). Germline loops: CDR1 PRHDT, CDR2 FYEKMQ (reference sequence). The CDR3 runs 15 residues. V was pared by 2 bases and J by 0 bases, with 8 bases between. The CDR3 protein is CASSLPGNSGNTIYF. CDR3 nucleotide sequence: TGTGCCAGCAGCTTACCAGGGAACTCTGGAAACACCATATATTTT.